Below, 3 T cell receptor beta chains from the same sample are listed, as sequenced in a study of glioma-infiltrating T cells (dated by TCRdb to the mid-2010s). The reads were generated on an Illumina MiSeq. TCR alpha and beta CDR3 regions were amplified with the iRepertoire nested amplicon-rescue multiplex PCR (arm-PCR) platform from RNA. TCRdb redid the processing of the public reads, applying fastp at Q25 and MiXCR, and retained in-frame beta chains. One record per CDR3 amino acid sequence lists the most common genes and DNA. This sample comprises approximately 130,000 distinct CDR3 sequences, 24% of them detected only once. The ten biggest clones cover under 35% of the sample. Sequenced input: glioma tissue, nonneoplastic brain tissue, or PBMCs (not recorded which). These receptors were collected from a human donor with low-grade glioma or glioblastoma, undergoing nonglioma brain surgery, or in good health (not recorded which).

This clonotype was found a few times. This chain links TRBV2 with TRBJ1-1; no firm D call. Between the trimmed V and J ends, which lost 11 bases and 2 bases, there was a span of 12 bases. CDR3 length equals 12 residues. From germline, CDR1 is SNHLY and CDR2 FYNNEI. Written as DNA, the CDR3 is TGTGCCGTAACAAGCCTAAACACTGAAGCTTTCTTT. As protein: CAVTSLNTEAFF.

CDR3 DNA sequence: TGTGCCAGCGGAGTGACAGGGTTGTTTTTCAACACCGGGGAGCTGTTTTTT. Protein: CASGVTGLFFNTGELFF. The rearrangement links TRBV27 to TRBJ2-2; TRBD1 matches 7 bases. The CDR3 is 17 amino acids. CDR1 is MNHEY, CDR2 SMNVEV, per germline (reference sequence). With 8 bases clipped from V and 2 bases from J, the junction kept 14 bases outside the gene matches.

The sample holds many counts of this clonotype. This chain links TRBV7-9 with TRBJ1-1; possibly TRBD1 for D (5 bases). The CDR3 loop spans 16 amino acids. Germline CDR1 reads SEHNR; CDR2 reads FQNEAQ (reference sequence). V lost 8 bases to trimming and J lost 0 bases, with 19 bases between them. DNA for the CDR3: TGTGCCAGCTATGAGGAGGGGAAGGTGGTGAACACTGAAGCTTTCTTT. This encodes CASYEEGKVVNTEAFF. The variable domain in full, completed from reference TRBV7-9 and TRBJ1-1, reads DTGVSQNPRHKITKRGQNVTFRCDPISEHNRLYWYRQTLGQGPEFLTYFQNEAQLEKSRLLSDRFSAERPKGSFSTLEIQRTEQGDSAMYLCASYEEGKVVNTEAFFGQGTRLTVV.